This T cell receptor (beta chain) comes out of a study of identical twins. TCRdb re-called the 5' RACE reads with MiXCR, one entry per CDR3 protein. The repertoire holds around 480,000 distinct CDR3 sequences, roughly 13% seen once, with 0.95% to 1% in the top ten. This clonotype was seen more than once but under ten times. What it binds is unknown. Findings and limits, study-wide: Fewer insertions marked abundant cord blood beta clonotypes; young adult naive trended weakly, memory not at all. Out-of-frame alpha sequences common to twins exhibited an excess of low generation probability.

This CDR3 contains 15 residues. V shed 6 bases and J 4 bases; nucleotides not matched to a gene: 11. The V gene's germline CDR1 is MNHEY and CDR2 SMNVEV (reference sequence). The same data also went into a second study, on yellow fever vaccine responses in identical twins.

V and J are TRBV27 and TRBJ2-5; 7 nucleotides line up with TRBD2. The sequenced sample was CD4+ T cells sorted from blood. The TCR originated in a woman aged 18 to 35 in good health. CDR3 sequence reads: CASSLGLEGRETQYF. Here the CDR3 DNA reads TGTGCCAGCAGCTTAGGACTAGAGGGGAGAGAGACCCAGTACTTC.